This T cell receptor beta chain emerged from a study of response to subunit inactivated influenza vaccine. TCRdb passed the RT-PCR reads through MiXCR, listing each CDR3 protein once. Counted here are roughly 550,000 distinct CDR3 sequences, around 21% occurring once; the ten biggest clones make up 2.5% to 3.5%. This clonotype was counted only a few times. These same data were also listed under a study on T cells expressing NK-cell markers. This second study says: With UMIs, 5'RACE template switching was used to make TCR beta cDNA. Obtained from sorted CD3+CD56+NKG2C+, CD3+CD56+NKG2C- and CD3+CD56-NKG2C+ T cells were the TCR beta repertoires. For about 6 donors, the dominant NKG2C+ clonotypes made up roughly 1.0-7.0% of their CD8+ T cells.

Sequenced here: CD4+ T cells sorted from PBMCs, sampled 11 to 12 days after vaccination. The TCR was taken from a man aged 50-60 years who received an inactivated influenza vaccine.

The CDR3 DNA reads TGTGCCAGCAGCGTACAACAGGGGAACACTGAAGCTTTCTTT. Translation: CASSVQQGNTEAFF. J is TRBJ1-1 and V is TRBV11-2, with D possibly being TRBD1 (6 bases). The ends were cut back, 5 bases at V and 1 base at J, with 11 bases in the middle. Germline-derived CDR1 and CDR2 are SGHAT and FQNNGV. The CDR3 has 14 residues.